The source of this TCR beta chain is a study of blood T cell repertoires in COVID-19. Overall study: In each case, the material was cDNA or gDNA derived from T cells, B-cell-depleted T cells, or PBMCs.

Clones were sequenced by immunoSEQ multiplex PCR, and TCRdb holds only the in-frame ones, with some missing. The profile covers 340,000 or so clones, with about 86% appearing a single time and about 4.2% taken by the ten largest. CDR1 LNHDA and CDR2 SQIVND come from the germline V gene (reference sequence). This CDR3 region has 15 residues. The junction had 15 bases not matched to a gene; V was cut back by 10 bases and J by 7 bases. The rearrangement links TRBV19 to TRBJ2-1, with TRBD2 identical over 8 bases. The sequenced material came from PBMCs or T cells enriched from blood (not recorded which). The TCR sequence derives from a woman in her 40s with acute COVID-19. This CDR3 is CATRSGTSLVNEQFF. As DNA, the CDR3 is TGTGCCACCCGATCCGGGACTAGTTTGGTTAATGAGCAGTTCTTC. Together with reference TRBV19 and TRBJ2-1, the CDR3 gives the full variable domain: DGGITQSPKYLFRKEGQNVTLSCEQNLNHDAMYWYRQDPGQGLRLIYYSQIVNDFQKGDIAEGYSVSREKKESFPLTVTSAQKNPTAFYLCATRSGTSLVNEQFFGPGTRLTVL.